This T cell receptor (beta chain) is drawn from a study of T cell repertoires in cytomegalovirus infection. At the level of the study: Used in the study were CMV epitopes, some recently identified and HLA-C-restricted, others well-studied and HLA-B-restricted. Public TCR beta signatures indicated both CMV infection and matching HLA type. The study's findings and limits: HLA-C-restricted CMV clonotypes gave the most frequent clonotype in two of eight donors.

One entry per CDR3 protein results from TCRdb running MiXCR on the reads. The table includes hundreds of thousands of distinct CDR3 sequences, roughly a third detected once. As to this clonotype: Its antigen is still unknown.

The CDR3 contains 14 residues. The junction had 7 bases not matched to a gene; V was cut back by 5 bases and J by 7 bases. Germline V lookup: CDR1 SGHTA, CDR2 FQGNSA. V is TRBV7-2 and J is TRBJ1-4; TRBD1 matches at 7 bases. This clonotype originated in a human donor in good health (CMV status not recorded). Some clones in this sample may be carry-over from other donors' samples. The sample here was cultured PBMCs, taken from culture after CMV antigen stimulation. This CDR3 reads CASSPDRVVEKLFF. For the CDR3, the DNA is TGTGCCAGCAGCCCCGACAGGGTAGTTGAAAAACTGTTTTTT.